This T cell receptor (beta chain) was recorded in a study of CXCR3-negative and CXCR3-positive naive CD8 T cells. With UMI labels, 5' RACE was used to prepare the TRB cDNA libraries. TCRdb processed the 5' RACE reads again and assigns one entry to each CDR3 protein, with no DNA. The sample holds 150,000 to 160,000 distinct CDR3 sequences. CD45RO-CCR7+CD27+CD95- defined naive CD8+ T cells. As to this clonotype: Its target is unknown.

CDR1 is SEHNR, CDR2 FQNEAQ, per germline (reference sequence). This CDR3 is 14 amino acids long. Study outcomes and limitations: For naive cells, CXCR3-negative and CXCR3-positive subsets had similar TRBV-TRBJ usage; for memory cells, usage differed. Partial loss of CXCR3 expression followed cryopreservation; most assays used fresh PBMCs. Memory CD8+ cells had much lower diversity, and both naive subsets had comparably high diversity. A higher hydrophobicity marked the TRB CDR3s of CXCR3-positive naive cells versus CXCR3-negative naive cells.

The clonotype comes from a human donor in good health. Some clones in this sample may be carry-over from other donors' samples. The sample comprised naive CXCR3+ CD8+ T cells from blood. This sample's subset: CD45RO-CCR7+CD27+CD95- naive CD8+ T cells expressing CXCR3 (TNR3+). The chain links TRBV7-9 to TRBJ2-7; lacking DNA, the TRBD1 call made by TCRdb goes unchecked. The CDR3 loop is CASSLPGQGAEQYF.